This T cell receptor beta chain appears in the sequencing data of a study of T-cell memory formation after mild COVID-19. TCRdb called the 5' RACE reads again in MiXCR, with one record for every CDR3 protein. The sample carries about 350,000 distinct CDR3 sequences, approximately 15% recorded once. Overall study results and limits: Whereas later expanders leaned CD4+, clones contracting day 15 to 85 showed a balanced CD4/CD8 makeup. Second-wave clones with a day 37 peak had unconfirmed SARS-CoV-2 specificity. Memory sampled before infection contained some responding clones, suggesting cross-reactive memory joined.

The ends were cut back, 1 base at V and 0 bases at J, with 7 bases in the middle. The V gene's germline CDR1 is LGHNA and CDR2 YSLEER. There are 15 residues in the CDR3. Notes on this clonotype: No antigen is known for it.

The sequence was collected from a young man who had mild COVID-19 (a few samples of this study predate the infection). Cell type and time point are not known. Sample: PBMCs or a T cell subset sorted from them (not recorded which). The chain is built from TRBV4-3 and TRBJ1-3; D is undetermined. The CDR3 DNA reads TGCGCCAGCAGCCAAGCGGGAACCTCTGGAAACACCATATATTTT. It translates to CASSQAGTSGNTIYF.